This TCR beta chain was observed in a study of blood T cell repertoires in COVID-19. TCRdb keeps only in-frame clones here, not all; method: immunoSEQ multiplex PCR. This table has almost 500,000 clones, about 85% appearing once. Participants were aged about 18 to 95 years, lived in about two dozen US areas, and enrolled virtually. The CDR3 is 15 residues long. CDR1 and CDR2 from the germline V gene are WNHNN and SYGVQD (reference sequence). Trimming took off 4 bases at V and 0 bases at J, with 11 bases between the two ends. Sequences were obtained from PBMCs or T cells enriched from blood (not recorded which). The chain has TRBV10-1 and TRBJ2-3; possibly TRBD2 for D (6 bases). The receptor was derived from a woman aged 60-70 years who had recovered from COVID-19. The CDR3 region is CASSASAASTDTQYF. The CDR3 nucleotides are TGCGCCAGCAGTGCTAGCGCTGCTAGCACAGATACGCAGTATTTT.